This entry lists 24 T cell receptor beta chains sequenced from one sample in a study of radiotherapy plus CTLA-4 blockade in lung cancer. The assay was immunoSEQ multiplex PCR, and TCRdb's table has in-frame clones only and misses some. The sample yields roughly 130,000 clones, about nine tenths seen once. Sequences were derived from peripheral blood, sampled from a patient treated with radiotherapy plus ipilimumab. The source is a human donor with non-small cell lung cancer that progressed on radiotherapy plus ipilimumab.

The chain joins TRBV2 to TRBJ1-1; TRBD1 matches at 11 bases. The J segment lost 12 bases and the V segment lost 4 bases, leaving 4 bases of the junction unmatched. Germline loops: CDR1 SNHLY, CDR2 FYNNEI. The CDR3 runs 12 residues. The CDR3 coding sequence is TGTGCCAGCAGTGGAGGGACAGGGGGTCCTTTCTTT. Its translation is CASSGGTGGPFF.

The rearrangement joins TRBV28 to TRBJ2-3, with 10 bases lining up with TRBD1. The CDR3 totals 15 residues. In germline, CDR1 is MDHEN, CDR2 SYDVKM. V shed 6 bases, J shed 1 base, and the junction held 4 bases outside the gene matches. DNA for the CDR3: TGTGCCAGCAGGCGGGACAGGGGACGCACAGATACGCAGTATTTT. Amino acid sequence: CASRRDRGRTDTQYF.

The V call is TRBV29-1, the J call TRBJ2-1; D may match TRBD1 or TRBD2 (5 bases each). This CDR3 has 12 amino acids. CDR1 and CDR2 from the germline V gene are SQVTM and ANQGSEA. Between the trimmed V and J ends, which lost 4 bases and 10 bases, there was a span of 14 bases. Here the CDR3 reads CSVGDRLREQFF. The CDR3 region has the DNA TGCAGCGTTGGGGACCGCCTCAGGGAGCAGTTCTTC.

The CDR3 reads CASRRAGRQGLEQAFF. The CDR3, as DNA: TGTGCCAGCAGGCGGGCGGGGAGACAGGGTTTAGAACAAGCTTTCTTT. The chain combines TRBV7-9 with TRBJ1-1; TRBD1 matches 7 bases. The CDR3 extends over 16 amino acids. V shed 6 bases, J shed 9 bases, and the junction held 19 bases outside the gene matches. CDR1 and CDR2 from the germline V gene are SEHNR and FQNEAQ (reference sequence).

V usage is TRBV27 and J usage is TRBJ1-5; D is possibly TRBD1 (5 bases). From germline, CDR1 is MNHEY and CDR2 SMNVEV (reference sequence). CDR3 length: 19 amino acids. The V gene lost 6 bases and the J gene lost 6 bases, with 30 bases spanning the gap. CDR3 residues: CASSRKSPVRERPGQPQHF. The CDR3 region has the DNA TGTGCCAGCAGCCGAAAATCACCGGTCAGGGAGCGTCCTGGTCAGCCCCAGCATTTT.

The rearrangement uses TRBV5-1 and TRBJ2-1; tentative D call: TRBD2 (6 bases). CDR3 length: 15 residues. V lost 3 bases and J lost 0, with 10 bases in between. Looked up from germline, CDR1 is SGHRS and CDR2 is YFSETQ. Here the CDR3 DNA reads TGCGCCAGCAGCTATGCGGGAAGCTCCTACAATGAGCAGTTCTTC. Encoded protein: CASSYAGSSYNEQFF.

The CDR3 DNA reads TGCAGCGTTGTGCTACGAAGGTCGAGCACTGAAGCTTTCTTT. It translates to CSVVLRRSSTEAFF. The V call is TRBV29-1, the J call TRBJ1-1; D is undetermined. There are 14 residues in the CDR3. The V gene's germline CDR1 is SQVTM and CDR2 ANQGSEA. V dropped 4 bases and J dropped 4 bases, with 16 bases sitting between them.

The sample holds one count of this clone. The chain employs TRBV10-1 and TRBJ2-5, with D possibly being TRBD2 (6 bases). The assigned J gene may be wrong: the sequence end matches TRBJ2-7 better. The V gene's germline CDR1 is WNHNN and CDR2 SYGVQD (reference sequence). CDR3 length equals 13 residues. Here the CDR3 reads CASGGCSGYEQYF. CDR3 DNA sequence: TGCGCCAGTGGGGGGTGCAGCGGCTACGAGCAGTACTTC.

This clone was counted a single time. The CDR3 spells CASSIDRDFYGYTF. CDR3 bases: TGTGCCAGTAGTATAGATCGGGATTTCTATGGCTACACCTTC. The chain joins TRBV19 to TRBJ1-2; D not resolved. The germline gives CDR1 LNHDA, CDR2 SQIVND (reference sequence). There are 14 residues in the CDR3. Trimming removed 0 bases at V and 4 bases at J, with 9 bases between.

This clone was observed once. This chain joins TRBV6-4 and TRBJ2-3; D ambiguous. CDR1 is MRHNA, CDR2 SNTAGT, per germline. This CDR3 region has 13 residues. Trimming left V 6 bases short and J 5 bases short, with 12 bases between. The CDR3 reads CASSPSPGDTQYF. CDR3 nucleotides: TGTGCCAGCAGCCCAAGCCCCGGAGATACGCAGTATTTT.

The chain employs TRBV5-5 and TRBJ2-2; D not certain. Germline assignment: CDR1 SGHKS and CDR2 YYEKEE (reference sequence). The V gene lost 2 bases and the J gene lost 4 bases, with 6 bases spanning the gap. The CDR3 has 13 residues. The DNA for the CDR3 is TGTGCCAGCAGCTTTCATCCCACCGGGGAGCTGTTTTTT. Translating it yields CASSFHPTGELFF.

The J gene is TRBJ1-2, the V gene TRBV5-1; TRBD1 aligns across 10 bases. The junction had 15 bases not matched to a gene; V was cut back by 4 bases and J by 3 bases. The CDR3 is 18 amino acids. The germline V gene encodes CDR1 SGHRS and CDR2 YFSETQ. The CDR3 DNA reads as TGCGCCAGCAGCCGTTCTATTCCGGGACAGGGGTACGACTATGGCTACACCTTC. This encodes CASSRSIPGQGYDYGYTF.

The chain carries TRBV7-9 and TRBJ1-2; D gene ambiguous. The CDR3 covers 14 residues. The V and J ends lost 2 bases and 2 bases respectively, with 9 bases between them. CDR1 and CDR2 (germline): SEHNR, FQNEAQ (reference sequence). This CDR3 is CASSLPQANYGYTF. CDR3 coding DNA: TGTGCCAGCAGCTTACCGCAAGCAAACTATGGCTACACCTTC.

The genes are TRBV11-2 and TRBJ1-5, with D perhaps matching TRBD1 (5 bases). The ends were cut back, 0 bases at V and 2 bases at J, with 5 bases in the middle. Germline lookup yields CDR1 SGHAT and CDR2 FQNNGV. The CDR3 contains 14 residues. CDR3 DNA sequence: TGTGCCAGCAGCTTAGACAGGGGCAATCAGCCCCAGCATTTT. As protein: CASSLDRGNQPQHF.

The genes are TRBV7-8 and TRBJ2-1, with TRBD2 matching over 12 bases. Germline lookup yields CDR1 SGHVS and CDR2 FQNEAQ. This CDR3 is built from 16 residues. J lost 7 bases, V lost 3 bases, and 7 bases had no gene match. CDR3 nucleotides: TGTGCCAGCAGCTTTCCGACTAGCGGGAGAATGAATGAGCAGTTCTTC. Translation: CASSFPTSGRMNEQFF.

Of note for this clone: This specimen includes other DNA sequences encoding the same CDR3. This sequence joins TRBV30 and TRBJ2-5; 8 bases match TRBD2. The CDR3 has 14 amino acids. The V and J ends lost 3 bases and 5 bases, in that order; junction bases with no gene match: 8. Germline CDR1 GTSNPN, CDR2 SVGIG (reference sequence). As DNA, the CDR3 is TGTGCCTGGAGGCCGGGGGGGGGCCTTGAGACCCAGTACTTC. Protein product: CAWRPGGGLETQYF.

The rearrangement links TRBV6-6 to TRBJ2-1; no firm D call. CDR3 length: 12 amino acids. Looked up from germline, CDR1 is MNHNY and CDR2 is SVGAGI (reference sequence). V was clipped by 1 base and J by 6 bases, with 4 bases between them. The CDR3 loop reads CASSYLGNEQFF. CDR3 DNA: TGTGCCAGCAGTTACTTGGGCAATGAGCAGTTCTTC.

The CDR3 spells CASKGGGSNTGELFF. CDR3 sequence (DNA): TGTGCCAGCAAGGGGGGCGGCTCGAACACCGGGGAGCTGTTTTTT. The gene calls are TRBV25-1 and TRBJ2-2; D tentatively reads TRBD1 or TRBD2 (6 bases each). The CDR3 has 15 residues. Germline assignment: CDR1 MGHDK and CDR2 SYGVNS. V dropped 7 bases and J dropped 0 bases, with 12 bases sitting between them. Variable domain in full (rest from reference TRBV25-1 and TRBJ2-2): EADIYQTPRYLVIGTGKKITLECSQTMGHDKMYWYQQDPGMELHLIHYSYGVNSTEKGDLSSESTVSRIRTEHFPLTLESARPSHTSQYLCASKGGGSNTGELFFGEGSRLTVL.

The rearrangement uses TRBV9 and TRBJ2-2, with 13 positions matching TRBD2. V was pared by 4 bases and J by 6 bases, with 15 bases of the junction left unmatched. The CDR3 loop spans 19 amino acids. Per germline, CDR1 SGDLS and CDR2 YYNGEE. The CDR3 bases are TGTGCCAGCAGCCCAGGCCTTCCGGGACTAGCGGGAAGGGCCGGGGAGCTGTTTTTT. Translating gives CASSPGLPGLAGRAGELFF.

This clone was recorded only once. The chain joins TRBV28 to TRBJ1-2, with 11 bases matching TRBD1. This CDR3 has 18 residues. In germline, CDR1 is MDHEN, CDR2 SYDVKM. The ends lost 4 bases at V and 2 bases at J; junction bases unmatched: 12. The CDR3 sequence: CASSSPGQGGRRNYGYTF. The CDR3 DNA is TGTGCCAGCAGTTCCCCGGGACAGGGGGGACGGAGGAACTATGGCTACACCTTC.

The genes are TRBV6-5 and TRBJ1-3, with 7 bases matching TRBD1. Losses at the gene ends were 4 bases for V and 2 bases for J; bases not matched to a gene: 5. This CDR3 has 15 residues. Per the germline V gene, CDR1 is MNHEY and CDR2 is SVGAGI. The CDR3 loop reads CASSFDRATGNTIYF. CDR3 DNA sequence: TGTGCCAGCAGTTTCGACAGGGCTACTGGAAACACCATATATTTT.

The chain employs TRBV14 and TRBJ2-7; D possibly matches TRBD1 or TRBD2 (6 bases each). This CDR3 contains 16 residues. Germline CDR1 and CDR2: SGHDN and FVKESK. The ends were cut back, 2 bases at V and 6 bases at J, with 20 bases in the middle. CDR3 sequence: CASSQRVGGRRVEQYF. The CDR3 DNA sequence: TGTGCCAGCAGCCAAAGGGTCGGGGGCAGGAGAGTCGAGCAGTACTTC.

The chain joins TRBV25-1 to TRBJ1-4, with a tentative D call TRBD1 (5 bases). The germline V gene has CDR1 MGHDK and CDR2 SYGVNS. V lost 1 base and J lost 8, with 14 bases in between. The CDR3 is 15 amino acids. The CDR3 coding sequence is TGTGCCAGCAGTGAATTTGTCGGCTGGGGGGAAAAACTGTTTTTT. Translation: CASSEFVGWGEKLFF. The whole variable domain, filled in from reference TRBV25-1 and TRBJ1-4, reads EADIYQTPRYLVIGTGKKITLECSQTMGHDKMYWYQQDPGMELHLIHYSYGVNSTEKGDLSSESTVSRIRTEHFPLTLESARPSHTSQYLCASSEFVGWGEKLFFGSGTQLSVL.

V is TRBV29-1 and J is TRBJ1-1, with 7 bases lining up with TRBD1. Looked up from germline, CDR1 is SQVTM and CDR2 is ANQGSEA. The V segment lost 6 bases and the J segment 0 bases; nucleotides outside the gene matches: 7. CDR3 length: 14 residues. The CDR3 nucleotides are TGCAGCGTCACAAGGGGGACAGTGAACACTGAAGCTTTCTTT. Its translation: CSVTRGTVNTEAFF. Full variable domain (missing parts from reference TRBV29-1 and TRBJ1-1): SAVISQKPSRDICQRGTSLTIQCQVDSQVTMMFWYRQQPGQSLTLIATANQGSEATYESGFVIDKFPISRPNLTFSTLTVSNMSPEDSSIYLCSVTRGTVNTEAFFGQGTRLTVV.